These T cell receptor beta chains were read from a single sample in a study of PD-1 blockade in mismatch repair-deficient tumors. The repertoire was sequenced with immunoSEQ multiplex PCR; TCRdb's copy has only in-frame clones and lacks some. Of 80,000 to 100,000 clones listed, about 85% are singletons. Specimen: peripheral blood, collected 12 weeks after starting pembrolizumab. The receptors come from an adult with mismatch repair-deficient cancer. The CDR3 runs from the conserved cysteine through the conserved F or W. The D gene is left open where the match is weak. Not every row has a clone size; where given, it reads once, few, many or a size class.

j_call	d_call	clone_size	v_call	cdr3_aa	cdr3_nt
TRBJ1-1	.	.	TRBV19	CASSINLPGGIRAFF	TGTGCCAGTAGTATTAATCTCCCAGGAGGGATAAGAGCTTTCTTT
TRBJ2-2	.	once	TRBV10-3	CAIQGGGTGELFF	TGTGCCATCCAAGGGGGGGGAACCGGGGAGCTGTTTTTT
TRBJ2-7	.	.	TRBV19	CASSQGPTYEQYF	TGTGCCAGTAGTCAGGGGCCGACCTACGAGCAGTACTTC
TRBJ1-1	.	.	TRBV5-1	CASRGENTEAFF	TGCGCCAGCAGAGGGGAGAACACTGAAGCTTTCTTT
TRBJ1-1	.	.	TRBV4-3	CASSRALGMNTEAFF	TGCGCCAGCAGCCGAGCTCTGGGGATGAACACTGAAGCTTTCTTT
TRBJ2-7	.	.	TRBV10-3	CATYHRDYEQYF	TGTGCCACCTACCATCGGGATTACGAGCAGTACTTC
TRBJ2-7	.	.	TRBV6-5	CASSYSTAPYEQYF	TGTGCCAGCAGTTACTCGACGGCTCCCTACGAGCAGTACTTC
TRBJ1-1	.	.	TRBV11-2	CASSPGTNTEAFF	TGTGCCAGCAGCCCGGGAACGAACACTGAAGCTTTCTTT
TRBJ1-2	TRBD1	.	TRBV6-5	CASSFTGTDGGGYTF	TGTGCCAGCAGTTTTACCGGGACAGACGGCGGAGGCTACACCTTC
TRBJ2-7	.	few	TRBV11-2	CASSQAGAGEQYF	TGTGCCAGCAGCCAAGCTGGTGCGGGGGAGCAGTACTTC
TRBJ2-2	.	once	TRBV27	CASRLSNTGELFF	TGTGCCAGCAGGCTATCCAACACCGGGGAGCTGTTTTTT
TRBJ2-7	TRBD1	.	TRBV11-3	CASSLVPGQGIVNEQYF	TGTGCCAGCAGCTTAGTTCCGGGACAGGGTATTGTAAACGAGCAGTACTTC
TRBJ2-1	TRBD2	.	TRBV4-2	CASSQDSLAGDNEQFF	TGTGCCAGCAGCCAAGATTCCCTAGCGGGAGACAATGAGCAGTTCTTC
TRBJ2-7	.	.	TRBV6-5	CASKTPYEQYF	TGTGCCAGCAAGACTCCCTACGAGCAGTACTTC
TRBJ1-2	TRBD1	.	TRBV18	CASSPIEGASYGYTF	TGTGCCAGCTCACCAATTGAGGGGGCGTCCTATGGCTACACCTTC
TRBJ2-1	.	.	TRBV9	CASSVATGSAGRNEQFF	TGTGCCAGCAGCGTAGCTACAGGGTCGGCGGGAAGGAATGAGCAGTTCTTC
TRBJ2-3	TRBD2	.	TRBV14	CASSQLAGGTFGTDTQYF	TGTGCCAGCAGCCAACTAGCGGGAGGCACCTTTGGCACAGATACGCAGTATTTT
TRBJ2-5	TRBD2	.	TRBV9	CASSVSGESKETQYF	TGTGCCAGCAGCGTTAGCGGGGAGAGTAAAGAGACCCAGTACTTC
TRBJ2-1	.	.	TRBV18	CASSPLRVNEQFF	TGTGCCAGCTCACCTCTCAGGGTGAATGAGCAGTTCTTC
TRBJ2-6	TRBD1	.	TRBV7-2	CASSLDRGANVLTF	TGTGCCAGCAGCCTTGACAGGGGAGCCAACGTCCTGACTTTC
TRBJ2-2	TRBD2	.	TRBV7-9	CASSNPIAGGPVTGELFF	TGTGCCAGCAGCAACCCTATAGCGGGAGGGCCGGTGACCGGGGAGCTGTTTTTT
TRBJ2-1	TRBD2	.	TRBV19	CASSILTSGSSYNEQFF	TGTGCCAGTAGTATCCTGACTAGCGGGAGCTCCTACAATGAGCAGTTCTTC
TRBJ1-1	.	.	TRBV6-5	CASPENTEAFF	TGTGCCAGCCCAGAGAACACTGAAGCTTTCTTT
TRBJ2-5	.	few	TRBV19	CASGVAGTAQETQYF	TGTGCCAGTGGAGTCGCCGGGACGGCACAAGAGACCCAGTACTTC
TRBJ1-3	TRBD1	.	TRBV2	CASSPDRGPGNTIYF	TGTGCCAGCAGTCCGGACAGGGGGCCTGGAAACACCATATATTTT
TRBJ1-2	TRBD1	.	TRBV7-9	CASSSGGSYGYTF	TGTGCCAGCAGCTCAGGGGGGAGCTATGGCTACACCTTC
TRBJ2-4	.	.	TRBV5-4	CASSSGDGGIQYF	TGTGCCAGCAGCTCAGGGGACGGAGGCATTCAGTACTTC
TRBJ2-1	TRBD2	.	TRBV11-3	CASSFEREREQFF	TGTGCCAGCAGCTTTGAGCGGGAGCGGGAGCAGTTCTTC
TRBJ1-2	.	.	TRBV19	CASRISADYGYTF	TGTGCCAGTAGGATTTCTGCGGACTATGGCTACACCTTC
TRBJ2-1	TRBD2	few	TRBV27	CASSLYTSGRAYEQFF	TGTGCCAGCAGTTTATATACTAGCGGGAGGGCCTATGAGCAGTTCTTC
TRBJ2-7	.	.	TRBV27	CASSFNHEQYF	TGTGCCAGCAGTTTTAATCACGAGCAGTACTTC
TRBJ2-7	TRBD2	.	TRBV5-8	CASSLVRIGTSGTYEQYF	TGTGCCAGCAGCTTGGTGCGAATCGGGACTAGCGGAACCTACGAGCAGTACTTC
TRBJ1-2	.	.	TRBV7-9	CASSLAAGLFGYTF	TGTGCCAGCAGCTTAGCTGCAGGGCTTTTTGGCTACACCTTC
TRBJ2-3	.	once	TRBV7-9	CASSSTGAADTQYF	TGTGCCAGCAGCTCAACGGGGGCGGCAGATACGCAGTATTTT
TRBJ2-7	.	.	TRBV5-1	CASSLASGYEQYF	TGCGCCAGCAGCTTGGCCTCAGGGTACGAGCAGTACTTC
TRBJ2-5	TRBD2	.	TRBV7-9	CASSPLAGGSETQYF	TGTGCCAGCAGCCCTCTAGCGGGAGGGTCGGAGACCCAGTACTTC
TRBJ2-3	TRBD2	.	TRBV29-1	CSVEGLAGVGNTQYF	TGCAGCGTTGAGGGACTAGCGGGAGTGGGAAATACGCAGTATTTT
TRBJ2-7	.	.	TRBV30	CAWSFRNEQYF	TGTGCCTGGAGTTTTAGGAACGAGCAGTACTTC
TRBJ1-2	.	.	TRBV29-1	CSVEDGSGNYGYTF	TGCAGCGTTGAAGATGGATCCGGAAACTATGGCTACACCTTC
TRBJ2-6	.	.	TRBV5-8	CASSQDAGSGANVLTF	TGCGCCAGCAGCCAAGATGCGGGCTCTGGGGCCAACGTCCTGACTTTC